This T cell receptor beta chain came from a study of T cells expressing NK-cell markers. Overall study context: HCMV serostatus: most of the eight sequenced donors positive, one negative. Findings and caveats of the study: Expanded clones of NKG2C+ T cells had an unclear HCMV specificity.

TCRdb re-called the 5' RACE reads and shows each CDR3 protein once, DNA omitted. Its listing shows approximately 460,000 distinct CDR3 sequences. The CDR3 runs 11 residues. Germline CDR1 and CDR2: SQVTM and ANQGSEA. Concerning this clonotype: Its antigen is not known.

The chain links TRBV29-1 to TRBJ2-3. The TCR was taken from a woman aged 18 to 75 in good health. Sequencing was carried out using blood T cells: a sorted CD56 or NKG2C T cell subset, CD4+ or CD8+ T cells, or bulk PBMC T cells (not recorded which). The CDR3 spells CSGISPDTQYF.